Each of the 21 T cell receptor beta chains below was sequenced from the same sample in a study of monozygotic twins with inflammatory bowel disease. Each CDR3 protein gets one entry in TCRdb, which reprocessed the 5' RACE reads and gives no DNA. Its table lists 350,000 to 550,000 distinct CDR3 sequences. Sequencing was performed on blood. All receptors come from a human donor with ulcerative colitis or Crohn's disease, or a healthy co-twin of an affected twin (not recorded which).

The chain employs TRBV5-4 and TRBJ2-2; the TCRdb D gene call, TRBD2, has no DNA to confirm it. The CDR3 length is 15 residues. CDR1 and CDR2 (germline): SGHNT, YYREEE (reference sequence). This CDR3 reads CASSLQRGFTGELFF.

V gene TRBV19 combines with J gene TRBJ2-6; the D call of TRBD1 rests on TCRdb alone, since no DNA is present to check it. This CDR3 contains 16 residues. Germline V gene data show CDR1 as LNHDA and CDR2 as SQIVND (reference sequence). CDR3 protein: CASSEQGNAGANVLTF.

The chain is built from TRBV28 and TRBJ1-2. Germline V CDR1 and CDR2: MDHEN, SYDVKM. The CDR3 runs to 12 residues. The CDR3 sequence: CASSPAAWGYTF.

The V gene is TRBV7-9, the J gene TRBJ1-2; the D call from TCRdb, TRBD1, cannot be confirmed without DNA. CDR3 size: 11 residues. The V gene's germline CDR1 is SEHNR and CDR2 FQNEAQ (reference sequence). CDR3 protein: CASSRGNGYTF.

The chain's CDR3 is CASSLPRGANTDTQYF. The rearrangement uses TRBV6-5 and TRBJ2-3; TCRdb names TRBD1, which stays unverified in the absence of DNA. Germline V gene lookup returns CDR1 MNHEY and CDR2 SVGAGI. CDR3 length: 16 amino acids.

The chain uses TRBV4-2 and TRBJ2-7; TCRdb calls TRBD1, which cannot be checked without DNA. Germline V gene lookup returns CDR1 LGHNA and CDR2 YNFKEQ. The CDR3 is made up of 15 amino acids. This chain's CDR3 is CASSQGSRITYEQYF.

V is TRBV6-2 or TRBV6-3 and J is TRBJ2-7; with no DNA, the TCRdb D assignment of TRBD1 cannot be verified. CDR1 and CDR2 (germline): MNHEY, SVGEGT. The CDR3 contains 14 residues. The CDR3 is CASSRTGTPYEQYF.

The CDR3 protein is CASSASGGAVNEQFF. V usage is TRBV7-2 and J usage is TRBJ2-1; TCRdb's D call, TRBD2, is unchecked because there is no DNA. CDR1 is SGHTA, CDR2 FQGNSA, per germline. The CDR3 loop spans 15 amino acids.

The genes are TRBV9 and TRBJ2-2. In germline, CDR1 is SGDLS, CDR2 YYNGEE. CDR3 length: 14 amino acids. The CDR3 protein is CASSPNGFTGELFF.

The rearrangement joins TRBV6-5 to TRBJ1-1. CDR3 length equals 13 residues. The V gene's germline CDR1 is MNHEY and CDR2 SVGAGI. This CDR3 reads CASSTSGSTEAFF.

This CDR3 reads CATSRETEGGGSTKNIQYF. The chain is built from TRBV15 and TRBJ2-4; absent DNA, TCRdb's TRBD2 call cannot be checked. There are 19 residues in the CDR3. CDR1 and CDR2 from the germline V gene are LNHNV and YYDKDF (reference sequence).

The CDR3 reads CASSPTRLALSYEQYF. This chain uses TRBV4-1 with TRBJ2-7; TCRdb selects TRBD2, and the lack of DNA leaves this call unchecked. Per germline, CDR1 MGHRA and CDR2 YSYEKL. The CDR3 length is 16 residues.

This chain links TRBV7-2 with TRBJ1-5. CDR3 length: 15 amino acids. Germline lookup yields CDR1 SGHTA and CDR2 FQGNSA. Here the CDR3 reads CASSLEKGPNQPQHF.

The chain links TRBV5-1 to TRBJ2-7; lacking DNA, the TRBD2 call made by TCRdb goes unchecked. Germline V gene data show CDR1 as SGHRS and CDR2 as YFSETQ. CDR3 length: 16 residues. The CDR3 loop is CASSLVSSGTSYEQYF. Drawing the rest from reference TRBV5-1 and TRBJ2-7, the complete variable domain is KAGVTQTPRYLIKTRGQQVTLSCSPISGHRSVSWYQQTPGQGLQFLFEYFSETQRNKGNFPGRFSGRQFSNSRSEMNVSTLELGDSALYLCASSLVSSGTSYEQYFGPGTRLTVT.

This chain uses TRBV12-3 or TRBV12-4 with TRBJ1-1; TCRdb reports TRBD1, a call that lacks DNA to check it against. The CDR3 is 14 amino acids. This CDR3 is CASSPRTAATEAFF.

The chain joins TRBV4-2 to TRBJ1-1; TCRdb proposes TRBD1, but this gene call is untestable without DNA. CDR1 and CDR2 (germline): LGHNA, YNFKEQ. The CDR3 is 15 amino acids. CDR3 sequence reads: CASSQGPGENTEAFF.

V usage is TRBV3-1 and J usage is TRBJ2-1; the TCRdb call, TRBD2, lacks DNA for checking. This CDR3 spans 16 amino acids. CDR1 LGHDT and CDR2 YNNKEL come from the germline V gene (reference sequence). The CDR3 region is CASSQAGGKVYNEQFF.

CDR3 protein: CASSRRQGPDTQYF. V gene TRBV5-6 combines with J gene TRBJ2-3; the D call of TRBD1 rests on TCRdb alone, since no DNA is present to check it. The CDR3 is made up of 14 amino acids. Per germline, CDR1 SGHDT and CDR2 YYEEEE.

This rearrangement joins TRBV5-1 to TRBJ2-1; without DNA, the TCRdb call of TRBD1 cannot be checked. Germline V gene lookup returns CDR1 SGHRS and CDR2 YFSETQ. The CDR3 consists of 14 residues. CDR3 in amino acids: CASSSGQSYNEQFF.

The chain combines TRBV10-3 with TRBJ1-6; there is no DNA to check the TCRdb D call of TRBD1. Germline V CDR1 and CDR2: ENHRY, SYGVKD. The CDR3 is 13 residues long. This chain's CDR3 is CAIRGQTNSPLHF.

The chain carries TRBV12-3 or TRBV12-4 and TRBJ2-2; the D call from TCRdb, TRBD2, cannot be confirmed without DNA. The CDR3 has 16 amino acids. The CDR3 sequence is CASSALAHLRSGELFF.